The clone carrying this TCR beta chain showed up just a few times. Its antigen remains unknown. Trimming pared 2 bases from V and 5 bases from J, leaving 15 bases between. CDR3 length: 15 residues. CDR1 MNHEY and CDR2 SMNVEV come from the germline V gene (reference sequence). Memory CD4+ cells were defined as CD4+CD45RO+CD25-. Points from the study as a whole: Greatest tumor Treg TCR overlap was with tumor naive CD4+ cells. Tumor memory CD4+ T cell TCR gene usage clustered with blood and lymph node memory CD4+ cells and lymph node naive CD4+ cells. Whole repertoires were not studied in the larger cohort, only one V-J beta rearrangement.

TCRdb itself ran the 5' RACE reads through MiXCR, one entry per CDR3 protein. This repertoire shows about 32,000 distinct CDR3 sequences, roughly a quarter found once; its top ten account for roughly 4.5%. The sample comprised memory CD4+ T cells sorted from blood. The subset denotes: memory CD4+ T cells, CD4+CD45RO+CD25-. The chain couples TRBV27 to TRBJ1-1; D is uncertain. The clonotype was recovered from a female donor with breast cancer. This chain's CDR3 is CASSLMRRSWTEAFF. The CDR3 DNA sequence: TGTGCCAGCAGTTTAATGCGTCGGTCCTGGACTGAAGCTTTCTTT.